A single count supports the clone carrying this T cell receptor beta chain. The data belong to a study of cytomegalovirus exposure and HLA in healthy donors. PCR amplification relied on 60 Vbeta primers (plus 13 Jbeta primers). Data came from immunoSEQ multiplex PCR; TCRdb stores just in-frame clones and leaves some out. The sample has about 160,000 clones; roughly 80% are singletons. V was clipped by 4 bases and J by 4 bases, with 8 bases between them. Germline CDR1 is LNHNV and CDR2 is YYDKDF (reference sequence). This CDR3 contains 13 residues. The sequencing sample was made of PBMCs. The rearrangement links TRBV15 to TRBJ1-5; D remains ambiguous. The sequence was collected from a man aged 30-40 years in good health and CMV-seronegative. The CDR3, as DNA: TGTGCCACCAGCATTGGGAGAAATCAGCCCCAGCATTTT. Residues: CATSIGRNQPQHF.